This T cell receptor (beta chain) was captured in a study of cytomegalovirus exposure and HLA in healthy donors (dated by TCRdb to the late 2010s). In the study overall: According to an earlier analysis of several hundred of the donors, about 179 million T cells yielded approximately 120 million unique TCR beta sequences and about 300 Gb of sequence data. The study was designed to test whether signatures of past pathogen exposure could be identified by cataloging public T cell receptors. Both class I and class II loci were covered by HLA typing, at four-digit resolution. Rather than using new phenotypic data, the later analysis identified candidate immune exposures from TCR beta sequences and from how often those sequences occurred across donors. Of the roughly 400 genotyped donors, less than 85% were placed in the genetic ancestry cluster associated with self-reported Caucasian donors. Donor age, sex, ethnicity and CMV serostatus were compiled together with the repertoire data. To predict cytomegalovirus infection status, the study brought together high-throughput TCR immunosequencing, statistical association of individual TCRs with disease status, and machine learning. In a later genetic analysis, genome-wide SNP genotypes for about 55% of the roughly 700 donors were used, and that subset was treated as a discovery cohort. Around 330 gigabases of sequencing data and 75 million to 85 million unique TCR sequences made up an early release that covered approximately 650 HLA-typed donors. An earlier analysis of approximately 630 of the donors applied high-throughput TCR beta sequencing to assess whether each TCR beta V gene segment acted as functional or pseudogenic. The study used immunosequencing to profile the T cell repertoires of more than 650 subjects and linked those repertoires to cytomegalovirus serostatus. In a later analysis, previously published TCR beta repertoires from 670 or so donors were re-analyzed and high-resolution HLA genotyping was added so that TCR occurrence patterns could be studied. Besides the first cohort of roughly 700 subjects, a separate validation cohort made up of 120 different subjects was used. Among 398 genotyped donors of the cohort, an average of around 250,000 unique TCR beta nucleotide sequences was sequenced per donor, of which about 18% were non-productive. Because of strong linkage in the cohort, 4 to 6 DR-DQ haplotypes were treated as single units for association and clustering. The number of typed donors differed by locus: about 620-640 for A, B, C, DRB1 and DQB1; some 540 for DQA1; 606 for DPA1; and about 470 for DPB1. Every repertoire in the discovery cohort had been generated on one and the same sequencing platform. What the work shows at the level of the full study, not this receptor alone: The authors suggested that the approach could potentially be generalized to other disease states and immunological phenotypes. In the study, around 150 TCR beta chains were listed as associated with cytomegalovirus. A few of the identified cytomegalovirus-associated TCR beta chains were confirmed in vitro to be specific for cytomegalovirus antigens. Cytomegalovirus status was reported to be diagnosed by the classifier with high specificity and sensitivity in both the original and validation cohorts. CMV serostatus was the only immune exposure information available for the cohort. The cohort was sequenced for TCR beta chains only, and without alpha or paired-chain data the features that could be detected were limited. Linkage disequilibrium might explain the correlated functional status among segregating V segments, but an unknown experimental factor could not be excluded. Some IMGT-functional V segments, including TRBV6-2 and TRBV6-3, could not be distinguished by the 87-base-pair reads and were therefore excluded. When HLA alleles, especially DR and DQ, strongly co-occurred, TCR associations were difficult to assign to individual alleles. Specific HLA alleles were associated with 15,000 to 20,000 TCR beta sequences at a false discovery rate of 0.05 in a later analysis. Broadly in line with IMGT annotations, most TCR beta V segments showed up in productive rearrangements about 87% or about 30% of the time in an earlier analysis of several hundred of the donors. Presence/absence analyses assumed roughly uniform sequencing depth across donors, an assumption that may not hold. A later genetic analysis reported fewer N-insertions in productive TCRs among donors in an Asian-associated ancestry cluster than the approximately 670-donor mean. According to a later analysis, parvovirus B19, influenza, CMV and Epstein-Barr virus appeared linked to several top co-occurrence clusters. According to a later analysis, TCR association rates differed among HLA loci, with DRB1 alleles showing the most associated TCRs and HLA-C alleles showing the fewest. Because some donors lacked HLA typing at each locus, the association tests relied only on the typed subset. Most TCR sequences were observed very rarely across donors, whereas some public TCRs were present in many individuals. In a later analysis, HLA-associated TCR beta chains were found to be more clonally expanded and to have lower generation probabilities than equally common non-associated chains. The sequencing pipeline was judged likely to have produced a cluster of highly shared sequence variants as a technical artifact. In a later genetic analysis, a missense DCLRE1C variant was associated with V-gene and J-gene trimming of TCR beta chains, and the association was replicated in an independent cohort. Some 15 rarely observed V segments, including chromosome 9 orphons, were excluded from the earlier analysis of several hundred of the donors because counts were too low. In a later analysis, most CMV-associated TCR beta chains were found to appear HLA-restricted, with HLA associations seemingly driven largely by CMV exposure. A further reported finding was that TCR beta sequences accurately predicted the HLA-A and HLA-B alleles for most subjects in the first cohort.

From the cysteine through the phenylalanine, the CDR3 covers 17 amino acids. Solely the CDR3 DNA is kept, with 51 bases framed from the first base. Sequences MDHEN (CDR1) and SYDVKM (CDR2) are obtained from the germline V gene. A distance of 16 bases separates the germline ends of V and J, which lose 2 bases and 0 bases respectively. Receptor libraries were prepared by the immunoSEQ multiplex PCR assay. The multiplex PCR relied on a mix of 60 forward primers for TCR Vbeta segments and 13 reverse primers for TCR Jbeta segments. The CDR3 region of rearranged TCR beta genes was amplified from genomic DNA with a multiplex PCR assay. The amplified TCR beta libraries were sequenced on the Illumina HiSeq System as 87-base-pair reads. As for how the authors treated the data: Across the 500 to 700 repertoires, a later analysis counted around 80 million unique TCR beta chains, roughly 11 million of which were shared by at least two donors. Raw reads were error-corrected and collapsed into unique sequences with a nearest-neighbor algorithm that merged closely related sequences to remove PCR and sequencing errors. Alignment of CDR3 sequences to IMGT reference sequences was used to assign V, D and J gene segments. For a sequence to be retained, at least a six-nucleotide match to both a V gene segment and a J gene segment was required. A rearrangement counted as productive if the CDR3 had no stop codons and remained in frame with V and J, and every other rearrangement counted as non-productive. CDR3 was defined by IMGT convention, running from the second conserved V-encoded cysteine to the conserved J-encoded phenylalanine. Sequences without an unambiguous match to a single V gene segment were excluded from the earlier analysis of about 600 of the donors. An earlier analysis of 500 to 600 of the donors classified V segments as functional when productive rearrangements were above 56.7% and as segregating when the standard deviation between donors was above 5%. A statistical classification framework was developed to diagnose cytomegalovirus status using the catalog of TCR beta chain sequences. In a later analysis, V and J genes were assigned by comparing TCR nucleotide sequences against IMGT/GENE-DB human TR gene sequences. In a later analysis, CDR3 sequences and most-parsimonious VDJ recombination scenarios were assigned using the TCRdist pipeline. In a later analysis, each TCR beta chain was defined by its CDR3 amino acid sequence together with its V-gene family, and reads without a unique V-gene family were excluded. In a later analysis, 450 to 600 highly shared, low-generation-probability nucleotide sequences were removed to address suspected cross-contamination and a sequencing artifact. A later analysis calculated a clonal expansion index for each public chain from normalized within-repertoire ranks of inferred template counts. In a later analysis, generation probabilities were computed with a VDJ recombination model fitted to out-of-frame rearrangements, and the resulting probabilities were checked against IGoR. In a later analysis, TCR-TCR, TCR-HLA and TCR-CMV co-occurrence was scored with hypergeometric tests, and a repertoire-size bias correction was applied to TCR pairs. False discovery rates were estimated in a later analysis by permuting HLA or CMV assignments 20 times. In a later analysis, co-occurring TCRs were grouped with DBSCAN, and TCRdist sequence similarity was added when clustering was performed within HLA-allele-positive subsets. Repertoires with fewer than 30,000 or more than 120,000 public chains, plus five repertoires with anomalous nucleotide sharing, were excluded from co-occurrence clustering. TCRdb limited this immuneACCESS table to in-frame rearrangements with V and J called. A share of clones is missing; checked studies link under half to unresolved V genes, and the rest is unexplained. That table is the source of V, J and clone size, and D and trimming were worked out from the DNA. Present in this sample are around 150,000 clones, about three fifths of which were seen just once. The ten biggest clones cover roughly 7% of the sample.

The cohort was made up of roughly 670 healthy bone marrow donors. Cohort members were all nominally healthy when sampled, although unrecorded immune exposures were likely present. The donor tested CMV seropositive, placing the donor among the 289 seropositive members of the cohort. Every donor gave a peripheral blood sample, and the peripheral blood mononuclear cells from that sample were used for TCR beta sequencing. Genomic DNA was extracted from the blood cell samples with the Qiagen DNeasy Blood Extraction Kit. Comments on this clone: What this receptor recognizes is not known. No much larger clone is present one base from it, and per-base qualities are unavailable.

The sequence is built from TRBV28 and TRBJ1-1; a confident D gene designation cannot be given. The clonotype comes from a woman aged 55-70 years in good health and CMV-seropositive. The sample taken for sequencing was PBMCs. This receptor has the CDR3 CASSLPSLKRMNTEAFF. Read as DNA, the sequence is TGTGCCAGCAGTTTACCCTCACTCAAGAGAATGAACACTGAAGCTTTCTTT.